This T cell receptor beta chain was sequenced for a study of cytomegalovirus exposure and HLA in healthy donors. For the study at large: Unique TCR beta sequences numbering approximately 120 million came from 150 million to 200 million T cells in an earlier analysis. Genotyping of roughly 400 donors showed that 80% to 85% belonged to the Caucasian-associated ancestry cluster. Study-wide results and caveats: Later analysis revealed greater clonal expansion in HLA-associated TCR beta chains than in equally common others. The classifier reportedly diagnosed cytomegalovirus status with high specificity and sensitivity.

Only one count was recorded for this clone. Its antigen is unknown. Germline V gives CDR1 LNHDA, CDR2 SQIVND (reference sequence). J lost 16 bases, V lost 5 bases, and 6 bases had no gene match. This CDR3 is built from 11 residues. The PCR made use of 60 Vbeta and 13 Jbeta primers. The table came from immunoSEQ multiplex PCR; TCRdb's copy has only in-frame clones and leaves some out. The repertoire holds roughly 110,000 clones, approximately 82% seen once, with roughly 23% in the top ten. This chain joins TRBV19 and TRBJ1-5; 9 nucleotides agree with TRBD1. The sequence was obtained from a man under 40 in good health and CMV-seropositive. Input material: PBMCs. The CDR3 DNA reads as TGTGCCAGTAGTGCTGGGACAGGGAATCATTTT. Its protein product is CASSAGTGNHF.